The clone carrying this TCR beta chain was recorded at least ten times. Its target is not known. The investigators amplified TCR beta CDR3 regions from RNA transcripts. Carried out on the TCR CDR3, a first-round RT-PCR used the HTBI primer set. MiXCR was run by TCRdb on the multiplex PCR reads, yielding one entry per CDR3 protein. The data contain some 420,000 distinct CDR3 sequences, approximately 13% of them seen just once; the ten biggest clones take up 5.3%. With 4 bases clipped from V and 6 bases from J, the junction kept 12 bases outside the gene matches. Germline values: CDR1 SGHAT, CDR2 FQDESV (reference sequence). The CDR3 runs to 17 residues. These data originate in a study of T cells in Graves' hyperthyroidism and ophthalmopathy. Study-wide points: Among clonotypes expanded in thyroid above 0.001, most were also found in blood.

J is TRBJ2-3 and V is TRBV11-1, with 11 bases matching TRBD2. The source material was blood. This clonotype was sampled from a young woman with Graves' hyperthyroidism. The CDR3 bases are TGTGCCAGCAGCTCAAAACTAGCGGGAGTCGCTGTCGATACGCAGTATTTT. This translates into CASSSKLAGVAVDTQYF.